Described below is a single TCR beta chain sequence and its context. Germline V lookup: CDR1 MNHNY, CDR2 SVGAGI (reference sequence). V lost 6 bases, J lost 4 bases, and 9 bases stayed unmatched. The CDR3 runs 16 residues. This entry belongs to a study of blood T cell repertoires in COVID-19. Whole-study context: Nucleic acid was either cDNA or gDNA, and it came from T cells, B-cell-depleted T cells, or PBMCs.

Profiling relied on immunoSEQ multiplex PCR, and the TCRdb table lists in-frame clones only, not all of them. Here the sample spans about 16,000 clones, approximately 86% being singletons. The clonotype comes from a human donor in a cohort sampled during active COVID-19. The sample consisted of peripheral blood. This chain joins TRBV6-6 and TRBJ2-2; 9 bases are shared with TRBD2. The CDR3 sequence: CASSLKGGGGTGELFF. The CDR3 region has the DNA TGTGCCAGCAGCCTTAAAGGCGGGGGGGGCACCGGGGAGCTGTTTTTT.